This T cell receptor beta chain was found in a study of cytomegalovirus exposure and HLA in healthy donors. Findings and limits, study-wide: A list of roughly 160 TCR beta chains associated with cytomegalovirus was given. Despite most TCR sequences being rare, some public TCRs occurred in many donors.

There are 14 residues in the CDR3. Trimming took off 5 bases at V and 4 bases at J, with 14 bases between the two ends. The germline V gene has CDR1 SGHTA and CDR2 FQGNSA. Clones were sequenced by immunoSEQ multiplex PCR, and TCRdb holds only the in-frame ones, with some missing. The table has under 80,000 clones, around 94% seen once; the top ten hold 2.5% to 3.5%. As regards this clone: Its antigen remains unidentified.

Source material: PBMCs. The sequence came from a woman under 30 in good health and CMV-seropositive. The chain carries TRBV7-2 and TRBJ1-1; D call uncertain. This CDR3 reads CASSPVPASTEAFF. Written as DNA, the CDR3 is TGTGCCAGCAGCCCCGTTCCCGCCAGCACTGAAGCTTTCTTT. Filled out from reference TRBV7-2 and TRBJ1-1, the complete variable domain reads GAGVSQSPSNKVTEKGKDVELRCDPISGHTALYWYRQSLGQGLEFLIYFQGNSAPDKSGLPSDRFSAERTGGSVSTLTIQRTQQEDSAVYLCASSPVPASTEAFFGQGTRLTVV.